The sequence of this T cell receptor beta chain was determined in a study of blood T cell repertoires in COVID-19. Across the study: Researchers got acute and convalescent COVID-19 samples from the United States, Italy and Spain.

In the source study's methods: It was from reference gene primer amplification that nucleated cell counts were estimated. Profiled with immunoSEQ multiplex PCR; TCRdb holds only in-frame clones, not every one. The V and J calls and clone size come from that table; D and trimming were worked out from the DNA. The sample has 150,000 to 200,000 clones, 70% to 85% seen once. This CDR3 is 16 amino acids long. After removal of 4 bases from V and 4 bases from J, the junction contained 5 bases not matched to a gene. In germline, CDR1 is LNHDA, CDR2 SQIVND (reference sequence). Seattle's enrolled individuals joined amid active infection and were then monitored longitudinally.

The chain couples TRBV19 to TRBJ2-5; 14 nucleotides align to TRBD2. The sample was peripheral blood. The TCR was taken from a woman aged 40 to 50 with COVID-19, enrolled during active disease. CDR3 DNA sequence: TGTGCCAGTAGTAACAGACTAGCGGGAGGGAGAGAGACCCAGTACTTC. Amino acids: CASSNRLAGGRETQYF.